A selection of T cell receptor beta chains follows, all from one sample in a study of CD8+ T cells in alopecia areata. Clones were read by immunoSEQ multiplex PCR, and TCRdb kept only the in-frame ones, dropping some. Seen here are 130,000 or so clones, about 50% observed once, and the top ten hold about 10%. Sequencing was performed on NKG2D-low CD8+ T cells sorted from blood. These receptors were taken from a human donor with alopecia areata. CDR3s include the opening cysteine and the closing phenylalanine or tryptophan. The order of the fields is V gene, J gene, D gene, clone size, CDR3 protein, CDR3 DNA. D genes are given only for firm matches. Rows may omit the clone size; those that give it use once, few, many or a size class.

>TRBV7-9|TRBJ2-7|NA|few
CASIGSRQEQYF
TGTGCCAGCATCGGGTCAAGGCAAGAGCAGTACTTC
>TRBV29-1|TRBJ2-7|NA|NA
CSVEAEYEQYF
TGCAGCGTTGAGGCGGAGTACGAGCAGTACTTC
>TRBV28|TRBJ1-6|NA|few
CASSSVSSSYNSPLHF
TGTGCCAGCAGTTCTGTCTCCAGCTCCTATAATTCACCCCTCCACTTT
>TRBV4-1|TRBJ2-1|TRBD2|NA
CASSQDRLAVYNEQFF
TGCGCCAGCAGCCAAGACCGACTAGCGGTCTACAATGAGCAGTTCTTC
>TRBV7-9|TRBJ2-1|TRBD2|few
CASSPQTRDYDNEQFF
TGTGCCAGCAGCCCCCAAACTAGGGACTACGACAATGAGCAGTTCTTC
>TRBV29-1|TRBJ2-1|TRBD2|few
CSVVAGDTNEQFF
TGCAGCGTGGTAGCGGGAGATACTAATGAGCAGTTCTTC
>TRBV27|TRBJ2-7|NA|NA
CASSDIPYEQYF
TGTGCCAGCAGCGACATCCCCTACGAGCAGTACTTC
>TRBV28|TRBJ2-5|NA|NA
CASTPGQIETQYF
TGTGCCAGCACCCCCGGACAGATAGAGACCCAGTACTTC
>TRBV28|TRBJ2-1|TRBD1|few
CASSPPGQGINEQFF
TGTGCCAGCAGTCCTCCGGGACAGGGGATCAATGAGCAGTTCTTC
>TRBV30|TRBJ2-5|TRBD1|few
CAWCRDSVSETQYF
TGTGCCTGGTGCCGGGACAGCGTATCAGAGACCCAGTACTTC
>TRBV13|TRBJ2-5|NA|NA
CASSQQETQYF
TGTGCCAGCAGCCAACAAGAGACCCAGTACTTC
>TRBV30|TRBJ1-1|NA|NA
CAWSGDRPEAFF
TGTGCCTGGAGTGGGGACCGGCCCGAAGCTTTCTTT
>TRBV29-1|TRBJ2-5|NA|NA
CSVEADGQETQYF
TGCAGCGTTGAAGCGGACGGGCAAGAGACCCAGTACTTC
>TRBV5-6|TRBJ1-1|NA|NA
CASSFGSTEAFF
TGTGCCAGCAGCTTCGGCAGCACTGAAGCTTTCTTT
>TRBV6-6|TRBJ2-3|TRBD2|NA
CASLERGVTDTQYF
TGTGCCAGCCTTGAGCGGGGGGTGACAGATACGCAGTATTTT
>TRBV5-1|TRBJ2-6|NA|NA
CASGEISGANVLTF
TGCGCCAGCGGGGAAATCTCTGGGGCCAACGTCCTGACTTTC
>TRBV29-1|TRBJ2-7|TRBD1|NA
CSAWTGGAGQYF
TGCAGCGCCTGGACAGGGGGCGCAGGGCAGTACTTC
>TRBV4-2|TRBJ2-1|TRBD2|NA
CASSPTLAGINEQFF
TGTGCCAGCAGCCCGACACTAGCGGGGATCAATGAGCAGTTCTTC
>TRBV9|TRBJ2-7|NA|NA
CASSVEDGYEQYF
TGTGCCAGCAGCGTAGAAGACGGGTACGAGCAGTACTTC
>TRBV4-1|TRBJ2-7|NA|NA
CASSQGGGQEQYF
TGCGCCAGCAGCCAAGGAGGAGGGCAAGAGCAGTACTTC
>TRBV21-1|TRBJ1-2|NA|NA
CASSALIF
TGTGCCAGCAGCGCCTTAATCTTC
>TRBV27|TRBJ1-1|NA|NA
CASSPGNTEAFF
TGTGCCAGCAGTCCGGGAAACACTGAAGCTTTCTTT
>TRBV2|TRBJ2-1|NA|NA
CASRGSTEQFF
TGTGCCAGCAGGGGATCTACGGAGCAGTTCTTC
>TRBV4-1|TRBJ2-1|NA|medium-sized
CASSQVMASPTNEQFF
TGCGCCAGCAGCCAGGTTATGGCCAGTCCGACGAATGAGCAGTTCTTC
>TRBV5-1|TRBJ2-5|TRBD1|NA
CASSYRDREQETQYF
TGCGCCAGCAGCTACCGGGACAGGGAACAAGAGACCCAGTACTTC
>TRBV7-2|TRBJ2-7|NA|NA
CASSASSYEQYF
TGTGCCAGCAGCGCGAGCTCCTACGAGCAGTACTTC
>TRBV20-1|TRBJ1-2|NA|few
CSVWVPRGYTF
TGCAGTGTTTGGGTCCCGCGGGGCTACACCTTC
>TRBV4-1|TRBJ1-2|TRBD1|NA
CASSHTGQGDYGYTF
TGCGCCAGCAGCCATACTGGACAGGGGGACTATGGCTACACCTTC
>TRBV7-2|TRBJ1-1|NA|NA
CASSQDRGWTEAFF
TGCGCCAGCAGCCAGGACCGGGGGTGGACTGAAGCTTTCTTT
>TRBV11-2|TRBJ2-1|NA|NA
CASSFETNEQFF
TGTGCCAGCAGCTTCGAGACCAATGAGCAGTTCTTC
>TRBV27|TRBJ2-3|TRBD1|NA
CASSPDRGWSTDTQYF
TGTGCCAGCAGTCCGGACAGGGGATGGAGCACAGATACGCAGTATTTT
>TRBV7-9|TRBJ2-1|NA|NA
CASSLDVGHNEQFF
TGTGCCAGCAGCTTAGACGTGGGACACAATGAGCAGTTCTTC